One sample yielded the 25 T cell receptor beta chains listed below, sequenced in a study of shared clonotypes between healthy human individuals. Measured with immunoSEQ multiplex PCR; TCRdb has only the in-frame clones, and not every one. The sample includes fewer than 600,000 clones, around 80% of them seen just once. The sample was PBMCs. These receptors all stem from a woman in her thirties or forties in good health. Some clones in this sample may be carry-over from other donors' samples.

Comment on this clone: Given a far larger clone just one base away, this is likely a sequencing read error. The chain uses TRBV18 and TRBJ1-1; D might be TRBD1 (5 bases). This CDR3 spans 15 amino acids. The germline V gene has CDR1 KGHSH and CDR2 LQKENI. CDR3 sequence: CVSSPRGDGYTEAFF. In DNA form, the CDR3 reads TGTGTCAGCTCACCACGCGGGGACGGCTACACTGAAGCTTTCTTT.

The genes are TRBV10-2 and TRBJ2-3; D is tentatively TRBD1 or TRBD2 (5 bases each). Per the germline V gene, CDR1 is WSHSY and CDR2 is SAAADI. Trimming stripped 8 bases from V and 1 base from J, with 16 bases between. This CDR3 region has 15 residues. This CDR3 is CASARRLGGTDTQYF. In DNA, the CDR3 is TGCGCCAGCGCCCGGAGGTTAGGGGGCACAGATACGCAGTATTTT.

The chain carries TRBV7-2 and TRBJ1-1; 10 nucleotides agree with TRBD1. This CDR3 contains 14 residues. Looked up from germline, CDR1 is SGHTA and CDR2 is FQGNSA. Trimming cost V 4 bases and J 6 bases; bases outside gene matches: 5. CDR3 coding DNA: TGTGCCAGCAGCTGGGGACAGGGGAGCGCTGAAGCTTTCTTT. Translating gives CASSWGQGSAEAFF.

CDR3 DNA sequence: TGTGCCAGCAGTTCCCGGGGGGCGCTTGACTACGAGCAGTACTTC. It yields the protein CASSSRGALDYEQYF. The chain couples TRBV27 to TRBJ2-7; a possible D gene is TRBD2 (7 bases). The germline gives CDR1 MNHEY, CDR2 SMNVEV (reference sequence). The CDR3 runs 15 residues. V was shortened by 4 bases and J by 3 bases, with 16 bases between the two germline ends.

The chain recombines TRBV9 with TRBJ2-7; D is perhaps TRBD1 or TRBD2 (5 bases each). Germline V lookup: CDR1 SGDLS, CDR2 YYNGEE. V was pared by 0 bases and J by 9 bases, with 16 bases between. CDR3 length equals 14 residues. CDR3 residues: CASSVGGPRSGQYF. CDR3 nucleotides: TGTGCCAGCAGCGTAGGGGGACCTCGCTCGGGGCAGTACTTC.

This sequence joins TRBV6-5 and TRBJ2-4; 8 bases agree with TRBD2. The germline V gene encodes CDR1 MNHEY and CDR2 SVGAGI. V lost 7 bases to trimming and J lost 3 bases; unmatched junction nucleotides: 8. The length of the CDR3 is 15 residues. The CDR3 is CASTNVGRGKNIQYF. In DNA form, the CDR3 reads TGTGCCAGCACCAACGTCGGGAGGGGCAAAAACATTCAGTACTTC.

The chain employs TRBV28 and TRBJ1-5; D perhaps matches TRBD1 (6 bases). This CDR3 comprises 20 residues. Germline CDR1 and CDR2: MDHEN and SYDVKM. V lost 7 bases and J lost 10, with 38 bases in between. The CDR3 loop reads CASNFWGAEHLPYAISPQHF. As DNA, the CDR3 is TGTGCCAGCAATTTCTGGGGGGCGGAGCACTTACCGTATGCAATCAGCCCCCAGCATTTT. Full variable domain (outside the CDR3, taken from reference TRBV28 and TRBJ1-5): DVKVTQSSRYLVKRTGEKVFLECVQDMDHENMFWYRQDPGLGLRLIYFSYDVKMKEKGDIPEGYSVSREKKERFSLILESASTNQTSMYLCASNFWGAEHLPYAISPQHFGDGTRLSIL.

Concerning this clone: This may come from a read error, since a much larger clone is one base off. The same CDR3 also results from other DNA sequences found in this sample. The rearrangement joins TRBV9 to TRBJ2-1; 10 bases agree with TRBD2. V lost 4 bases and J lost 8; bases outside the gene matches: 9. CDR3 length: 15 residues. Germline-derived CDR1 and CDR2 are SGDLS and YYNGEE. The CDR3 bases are TGTGCCAGCAGCCTACGGCTAGCGGGAGTAGATGAGCAGTTCTTC. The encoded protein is CASSLRLAGVDEQFF.

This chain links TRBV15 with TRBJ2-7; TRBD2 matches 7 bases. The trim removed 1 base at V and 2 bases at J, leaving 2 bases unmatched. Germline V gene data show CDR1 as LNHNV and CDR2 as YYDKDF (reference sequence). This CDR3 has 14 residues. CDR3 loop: CATSRGGTTYEQYF. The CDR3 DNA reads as TGTGCCACCAGCAGAGGGGGGACTACCTACGAGCAGTACTTC.

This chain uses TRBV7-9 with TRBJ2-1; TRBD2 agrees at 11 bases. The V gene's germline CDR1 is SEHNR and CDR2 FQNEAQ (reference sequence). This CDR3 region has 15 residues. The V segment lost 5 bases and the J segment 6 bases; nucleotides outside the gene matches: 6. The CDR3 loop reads CASSGRLAGPNEQFF. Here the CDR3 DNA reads TGTGCCAGCAGCGGTCGACTAGCGGGACCCAATGAGCAGTTCTTC.

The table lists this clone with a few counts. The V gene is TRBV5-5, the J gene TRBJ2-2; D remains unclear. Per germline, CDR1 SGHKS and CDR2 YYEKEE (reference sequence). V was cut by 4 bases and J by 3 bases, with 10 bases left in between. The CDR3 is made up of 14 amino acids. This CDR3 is CASSLRWDTGELFF. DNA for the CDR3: TGTGCCAGCAGCCTACGATGGGACACCGGGGAGCTGTTTTTT.

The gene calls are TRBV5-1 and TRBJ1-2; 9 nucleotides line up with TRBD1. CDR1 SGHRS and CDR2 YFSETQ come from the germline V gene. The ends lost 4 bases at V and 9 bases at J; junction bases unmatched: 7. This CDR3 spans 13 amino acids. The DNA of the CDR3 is TGCGCCAGCAGCCTCAGACAGGGGGAGAGCTACACCTTC. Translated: CASSLRQGESYTF.

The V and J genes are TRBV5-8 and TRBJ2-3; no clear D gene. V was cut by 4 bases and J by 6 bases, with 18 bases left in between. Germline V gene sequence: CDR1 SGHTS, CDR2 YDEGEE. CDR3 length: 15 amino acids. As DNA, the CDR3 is TGTGCCAGCAGCGCCGGCCAGGTTGATTTGGATACGCAGTATTTT. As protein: CASSAGQVDLDTQYF. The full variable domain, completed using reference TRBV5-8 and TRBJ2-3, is EAGVTQSPTHLIKTRGQQATLRCSPISGHTSVYWYQQALGLGLQFLLWYDEGEERNRGNFPPRFSGRQFPNYSSELNVNALELEDSALYLCASSAGQVDLDTQYFGPGTRLTVL.

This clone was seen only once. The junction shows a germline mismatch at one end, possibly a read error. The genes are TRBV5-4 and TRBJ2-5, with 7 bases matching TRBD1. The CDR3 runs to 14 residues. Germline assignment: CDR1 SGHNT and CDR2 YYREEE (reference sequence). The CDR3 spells CASSLDRGVEIQYF. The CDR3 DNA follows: TGTGCCAGCAGCTTGGACAGGGGTGTTGAGATCCAGTACTTC.

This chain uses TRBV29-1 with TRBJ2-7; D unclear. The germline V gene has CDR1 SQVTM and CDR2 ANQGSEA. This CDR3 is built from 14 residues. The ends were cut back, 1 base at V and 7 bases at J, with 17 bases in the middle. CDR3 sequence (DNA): TGCAGCGTTGAAGGTCCGGACGGGCCTTGGGAGCAGTACTTC. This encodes CSVEGPDGPWEQYF.

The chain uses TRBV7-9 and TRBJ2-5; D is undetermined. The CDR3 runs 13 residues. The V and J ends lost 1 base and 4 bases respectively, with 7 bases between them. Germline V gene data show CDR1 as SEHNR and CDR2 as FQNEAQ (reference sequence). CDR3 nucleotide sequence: TGTGCCAGCAGCTTAGAGACCGGAGAGACCCAGTACTTC. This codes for CASSLETGETQYF.

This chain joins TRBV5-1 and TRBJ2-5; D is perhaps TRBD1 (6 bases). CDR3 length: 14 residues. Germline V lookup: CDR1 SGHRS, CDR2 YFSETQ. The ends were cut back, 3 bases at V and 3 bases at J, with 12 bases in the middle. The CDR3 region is CASSSTGNKETQYF. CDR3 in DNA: TGCGCCAGCAGCTCTACAGGGAATAAAGAGACCCAGTACTTC.

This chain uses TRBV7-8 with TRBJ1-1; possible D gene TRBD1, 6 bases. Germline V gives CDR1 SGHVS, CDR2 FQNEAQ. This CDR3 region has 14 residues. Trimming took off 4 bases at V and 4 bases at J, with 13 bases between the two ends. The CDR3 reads CASSSPLGATEAFF. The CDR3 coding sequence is TGTGCCAGCAGCTCACCCCTGGGGGCCACTGAAGCTTTCTTT.

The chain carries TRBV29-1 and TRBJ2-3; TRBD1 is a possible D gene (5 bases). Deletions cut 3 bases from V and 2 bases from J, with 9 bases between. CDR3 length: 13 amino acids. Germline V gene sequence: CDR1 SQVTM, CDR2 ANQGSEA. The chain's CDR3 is CSVDQGFTDTQYF. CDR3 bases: TGCAGCGTTGACCAGGGATTCACAGATACGCAGTATTTT.

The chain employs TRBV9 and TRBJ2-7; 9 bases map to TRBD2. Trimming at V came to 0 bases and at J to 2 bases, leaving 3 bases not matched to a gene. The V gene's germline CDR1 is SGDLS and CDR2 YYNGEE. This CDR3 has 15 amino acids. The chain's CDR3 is CASSVGLAEAYEQYF. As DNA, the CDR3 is TGTGCCAGCAGCGTAGGACTAGCGGAAGCCTACGAGCAGTACTTC.

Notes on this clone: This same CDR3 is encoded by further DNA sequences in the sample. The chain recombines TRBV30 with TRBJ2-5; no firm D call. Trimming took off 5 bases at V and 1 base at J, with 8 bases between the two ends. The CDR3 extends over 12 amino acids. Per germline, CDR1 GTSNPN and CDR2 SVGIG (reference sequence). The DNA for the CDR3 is TGTGCCTGGTCTGTTGGCCAAGAGACCCAGTACTTC. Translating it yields CAWSVGQETQYF.

For the CDR3, the DNA is TGTGCCAGCAGCCGGATACAAGAGACCCAGTACTTC. It is translated as CASSRIQETQYF. The chain links TRBV7-8 to TRBJ2-5; D not certain. Per germline, CDR1 SGHVS and CDR2 FQNEAQ. The CDR3 contains 12 residues. Trimming stripped 5 bases from V and 2 bases from J, with 6 bases between. Looking up the rest from reference TRBV7-8 and TRBJ2-5 gives the full variable domain: GAGVSQSPRYKVAKRGQDVALRCDPISGHVSLFWYQQALGQGPEFLTYFQNEAQLDKSGLPSDRFFAERPEGSVSTLKIQRTQQEDSAVYLCASSRIQETQYFGPGTRLLVL.

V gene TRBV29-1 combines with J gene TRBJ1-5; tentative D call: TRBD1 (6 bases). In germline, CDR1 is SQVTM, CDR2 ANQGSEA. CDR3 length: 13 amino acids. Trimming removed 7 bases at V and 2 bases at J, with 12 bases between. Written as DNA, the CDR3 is TGCAGCGCCGTCTCAGGGGGCAATCAGCCCCAGCATTTT. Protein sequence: CSAVSGGNQPQHF.

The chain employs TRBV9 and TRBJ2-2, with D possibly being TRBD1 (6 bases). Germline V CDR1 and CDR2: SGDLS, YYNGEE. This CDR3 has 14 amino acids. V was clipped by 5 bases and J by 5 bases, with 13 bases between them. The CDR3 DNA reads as TGTGCCAGCAGGCCAGGGGTGGGGACCGGGGAGCTGTTTTTT. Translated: CASRPGVGTGELFF.

The CDR3 region is CASRTGTSGNYEQYF. The CDR3 DNA reads as TGCGCCAGCAGAACCGGGACTAGCGGCAACTACGAGCAGTACTTC. The V and J genes are TRBV10-2 and TRBJ2-7; TRBD2 aligns across 11 bases. The CDR3 sequence is 15 residues long. The germline gives CDR1 WSHSY, CDR2 SAAADI. Trimming at V came to 6 bases and at J to 3 bases, leaving 7 bases not matched to a gene.